This is a list of T cell receptor beta chains from one sample in a study of T cells in Graves' hyperthyroidism and ophthalmopathy. From the multiplex PCR reads, TCRdb called clonotypes with MiXCR, one entry per CDR3 protein. The sample has more than 500,000 distinct CDR3 sequences, 16% seen once; the top ten hold 25% to 30%. The sample comprised blood. All receptors come from a woman under 40 with Graves' ophthalmopathy. CDR3s include the opening cysteine and the closing phenylalanine or tryptophan. Each record gives: V gene, J gene, CDR3 protein.

TRBV20-1,TRBJ2-1,CSATRDEQFF
TRBV4-3,TRBJ2-7,CASSQDVPDRFSYEQYF
TRBV7-2,TRBJ1-5,CASSLISSGGGAGNQPQHF
TRBV28,TRBJ1-1,CASRTDTYMNTEAFF
TRBV11-2,TRBJ2-1,CASRPLGPLYNEQFF
TRBV12-3/TRBV12-4,TRBJ2-1,CASTPGLYNEQFF
TRBV28,TRBJ1-2,CASSLQGKGYTF
TRBV13,TRBJ2-5,CASITYSGRGEETQYF
TRBV6-1,TRBJ2-3,CASRLHRFTDTQYF
TRBV30,TRBJ1-4,CACQDRYNEKLFF
TRBV18,TRBJ1-1,CASSKKDRNTEAFF
TRBV6-2/TRBV6-3,TRBJ2-7,CASSFAGTGAPYEQYF
TRBV6-2/TRBV6-3,TRBJ2-2,CASSSRTGNGGELFF
TRBV7-9,TRBJ2-7,CASSLTGVVPYEQYF
TRBV24-1,TRBJ2-1,CATSDGTASSYNEQFF
TRBV10-3,TRBJ2-5,CAISGGQGNYETQYF
TRBV6-2/TRBV6-3,TRBJ1-5,CATKAGRGHNQPQHF
TRBV2,TRBJ1-1,CASRWETGGTEAFF
TRBV28,TRBJ1-2,CASSPSQYGYTF
TRBV18,TRBJ1-1,CASSPRDRATEAFF
TRBV6-4,TRBJ2-1,CASSDGGQTSYNEQFF
TRBV3-2,TRBJ2-7,CASSQTNRATYEQYF
TRBV11-2,TRBJ2-7,CASSLYVSGGPYEQYF
TRBV19,TRBJ1-1,CASSADRTRLNTEAFF
TRBV5-1,TRBJ2-7,CASSSDSRQRWNEQYF
TRBV7-6,TRBJ2-7,CASSSLISGLPYEQYF
TRBV4-1,TRBJ1-5,CASSQAQTGCNQPQHF
TRBV6-2/TRBV6-3,TRBJ2-7,CASSSGESPISYEQYF
TRBV7-9,TRBJ1-1,CASSYTQTNTEAFF
TRBV5-1,TRBJ2-7,CASSLGDSSYEQYF
TRBV7-8,TRBJ2-3,CASSFSASTDTQYF
TRBV29-1,TRBJ1-4,CSATTGAFNEKLFF
TRBV10-3,TRBJ2-2,CAIAWTGDTGELFF
TRBV28,TRBJ2-7,CASSLSAGRNEQYF
TRBV3-1,TRBJ2-5,CASSVNPAGLGETQYF
TRBV5-6,TRBJ2-2,CASSYSLWNTGELFF
TRBV6-5,TRBJ2-7,CASSYLGQPSYEQYF
TRBV7-3,TRBJ2-4,CASSLGFVRDSKNIQYF
TRBV6-1,TRBJ2-3,CASSYSLRTDTQYF
TRBV6-1,TRBJ1-2,CASNDVGNYGYTF
TRBV12-3/TRBV12-4,TRBJ1-2,CASSYQGNYGYTF
TRBV28,TRBJ1-1,CASSMYRENTEAFF
TRBV6-1,TRBJ1-5,CASSEVEGADQPQHF
TRBV18,TRBJ2-5,CASSPRSGSQETQYF
TRBV7-9,TRBJ1-1,CASSPLLRGTEAFF
TRBV18,TRBJ2-1,CASEPGQGNEQFF
TRBV30,TRBJ1-4,CAWSIGGATNEKLFF
TRBV10-1,TRBJ1-5,CASSESAGTNQPQHF
TRBV7-3,TRBJ1-2,CASSLGTQGGYGYTF
TRBV30,TRBJ2-7,CAWRNFGERSSYEQYF
TRBV7-2,TRBJ2-4,CASSLEGTSGRRNIQYF
TRBV6-6,TRBJ1-5,CASSYPGGGWDSNQPQHF
TRBV5-5,TRBJ2-7,CASSHGPTYEQYF